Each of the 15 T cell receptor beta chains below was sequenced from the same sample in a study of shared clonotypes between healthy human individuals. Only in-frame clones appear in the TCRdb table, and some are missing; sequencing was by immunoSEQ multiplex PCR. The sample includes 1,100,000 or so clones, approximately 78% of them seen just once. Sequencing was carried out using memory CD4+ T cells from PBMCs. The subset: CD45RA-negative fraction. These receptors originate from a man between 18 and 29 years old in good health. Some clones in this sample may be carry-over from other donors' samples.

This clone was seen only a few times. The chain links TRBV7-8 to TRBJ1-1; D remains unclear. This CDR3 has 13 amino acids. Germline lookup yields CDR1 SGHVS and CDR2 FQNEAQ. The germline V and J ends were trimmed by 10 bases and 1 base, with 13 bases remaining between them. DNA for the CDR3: TGTGCCACCGCCAGATTGCCGAACACTGAAGCTTTCTTT. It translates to CATARLPNTEAFF.

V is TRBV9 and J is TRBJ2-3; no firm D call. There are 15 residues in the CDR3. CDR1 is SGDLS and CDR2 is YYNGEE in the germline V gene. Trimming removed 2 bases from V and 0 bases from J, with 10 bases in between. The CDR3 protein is CASSVSPISTDTQYF. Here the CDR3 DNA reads TGTGCCAGCAGCGTCTCTCCCATAAGCACAGATACGCAGTATTTT.

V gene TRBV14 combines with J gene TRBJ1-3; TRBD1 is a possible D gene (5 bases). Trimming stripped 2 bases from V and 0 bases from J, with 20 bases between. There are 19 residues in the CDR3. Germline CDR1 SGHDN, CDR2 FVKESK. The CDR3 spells CASSQILRHTGDSGNTIYF. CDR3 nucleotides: TGTGCCAGCAGCCAAATCCTACGCCACACGGGGGACTCTGGAAACACCATATATTTT.

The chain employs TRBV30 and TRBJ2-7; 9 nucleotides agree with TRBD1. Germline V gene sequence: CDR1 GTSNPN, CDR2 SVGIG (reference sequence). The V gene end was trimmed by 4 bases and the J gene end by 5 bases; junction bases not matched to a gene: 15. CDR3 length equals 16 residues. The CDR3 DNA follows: TGTGCCTGGAACCCCCCGGGACAGGGAATTTATAACGAGCAGTACTTC. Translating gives CAWNPPGQGIYNEQYF.

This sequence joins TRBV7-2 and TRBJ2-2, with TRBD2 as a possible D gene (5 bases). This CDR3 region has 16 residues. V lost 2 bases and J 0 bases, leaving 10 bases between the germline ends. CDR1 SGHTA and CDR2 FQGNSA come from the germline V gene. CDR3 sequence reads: CASSLQAAANTGELFF. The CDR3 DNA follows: TGTGCCAGCAGCTTACAAGCGGCCGCGAACACCGGGGAGCTGTTTTTT.

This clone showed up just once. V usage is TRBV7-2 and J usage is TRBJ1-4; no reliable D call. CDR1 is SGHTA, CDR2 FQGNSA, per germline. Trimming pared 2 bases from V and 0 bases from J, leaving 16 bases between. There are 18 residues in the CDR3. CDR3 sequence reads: CASSLSVRAFATNEKLFF. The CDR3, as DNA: TGTGCCAGCAGCTTAAGCGTCCGGGCCTTTGCAACTAATGAAAAACTGTTTTTT.

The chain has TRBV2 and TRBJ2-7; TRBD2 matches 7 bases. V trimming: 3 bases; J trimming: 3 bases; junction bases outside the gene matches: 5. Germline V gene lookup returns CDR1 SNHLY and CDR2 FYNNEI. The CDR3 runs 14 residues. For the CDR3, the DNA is TGTGCCAGCAGTGAGGGGCTAGCGGTCTACGAGCAGTACTTC. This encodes CASSEGLAVYEQYF.

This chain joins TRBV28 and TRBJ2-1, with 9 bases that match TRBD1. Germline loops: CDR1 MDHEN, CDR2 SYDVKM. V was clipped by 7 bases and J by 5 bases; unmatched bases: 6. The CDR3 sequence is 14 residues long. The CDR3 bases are TGTGCCAGCACCACAGGGGGCATGAACAATGAGCAGTTCTTC. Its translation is CASTTGGMNNEQFF.

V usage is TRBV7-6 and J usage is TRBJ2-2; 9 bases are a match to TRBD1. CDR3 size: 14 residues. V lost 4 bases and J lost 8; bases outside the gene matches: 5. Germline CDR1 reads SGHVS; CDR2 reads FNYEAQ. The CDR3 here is CASSWTGDRGELFF. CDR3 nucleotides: TGTGCCAGCAGCTGGACAGGGGATAGAGGGGAGCTGTTTTTT.

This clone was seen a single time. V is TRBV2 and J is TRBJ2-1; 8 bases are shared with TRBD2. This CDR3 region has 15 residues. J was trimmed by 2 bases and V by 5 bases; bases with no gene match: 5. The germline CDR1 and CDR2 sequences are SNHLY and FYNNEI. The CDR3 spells CASSTNGRAYNEQFF. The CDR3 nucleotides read TGTGCCAGCAGTACGAACGGGAGGGCCTACAATGAGCAGTTCTTC.

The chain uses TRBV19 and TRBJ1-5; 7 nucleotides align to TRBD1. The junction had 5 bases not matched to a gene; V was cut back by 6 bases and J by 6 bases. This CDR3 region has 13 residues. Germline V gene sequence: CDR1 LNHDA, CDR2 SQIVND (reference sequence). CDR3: CASRGQPGQPQHF. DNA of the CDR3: TGTGCCAGTAGGGGACAGCCCGGTCAGCCCCAGCATTTT.

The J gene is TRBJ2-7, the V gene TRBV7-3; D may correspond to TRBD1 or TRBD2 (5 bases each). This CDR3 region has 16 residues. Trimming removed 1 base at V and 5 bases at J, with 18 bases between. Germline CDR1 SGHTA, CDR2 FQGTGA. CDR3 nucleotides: TGTGCCAGCAGCTTAATATCCGGGACCAACTACCACGAGCAGTACTTC. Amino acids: CASSLISGTNYHEQYF.

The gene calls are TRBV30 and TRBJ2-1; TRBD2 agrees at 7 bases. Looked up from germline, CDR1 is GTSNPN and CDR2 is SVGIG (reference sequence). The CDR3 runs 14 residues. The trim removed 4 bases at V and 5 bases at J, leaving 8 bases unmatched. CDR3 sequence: CAWNGAGLNNEQFF. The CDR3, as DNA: TGTGCCTGGAATGGAGCGGGACTAAACAATGAGCAGTTCTTC.

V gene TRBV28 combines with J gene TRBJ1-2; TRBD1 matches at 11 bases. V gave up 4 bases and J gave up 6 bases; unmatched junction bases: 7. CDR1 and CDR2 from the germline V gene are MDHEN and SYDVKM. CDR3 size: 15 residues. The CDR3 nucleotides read TGTGCCAGCAGTTCTAGGGGGACAGGGGGAAATGGCTACACCTTC. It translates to CASSSRGTGGNGYTF.

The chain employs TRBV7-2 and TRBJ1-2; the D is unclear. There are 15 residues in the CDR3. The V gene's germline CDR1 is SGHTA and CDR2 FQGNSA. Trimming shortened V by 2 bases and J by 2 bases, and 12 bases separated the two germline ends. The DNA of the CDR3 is TGTGCCAGCAGCTTAACAAATTCTCCAAACTATGGCTACACCTTC. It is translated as CASSLTNSPNYGYTF.